The rows below give T cell receptor beta chains drawn from one sample of a study of quantifying T cell responses using KT2 cells. TCRdb fed the UMI-ligation and nested PCR reads into MiXCR, producing one record per CDR3 protein. The repertoire has over 35,000 distinct CDR3 sequences, about a sixth of them found once; the top ten carry around 43%. Sequenced sample: PBMCs spiked with cells of the T cell clone KT2. The receptors originated from a human donor. Both conserved end residues are part of each CDR3.

CDR3 protein	J gene	V gene
CASSRPLPGEQETQYF	TRBJ2-5	TRBV3-1
CASSPGPMNTEAFF	TRBJ1-1	TRBV11-3
CATSDVRGQVTGELFF	TRBJ2-2	TRBV24-1
CASSQEEGNLSGANVLTF	TRBJ2-6	TRBV4-1
CASRFRLNQPQHF	TRBJ1-5	TRBV2
CASSLRTDGYGYTF	TRBJ1-2	TRBV2
CASSPRDARSSEAFF	TRBJ1-1	TRBV7-2
CASSLKDRGGYTF	TRBJ1-2	TRBV5-6
CASSEQGHRAETQYF	TRBJ2-5	TRBV7-2
CASSQLNERNTEAFF	TRBJ1-1	TRBV14
CASSQVGGTIYF	TRBJ1-3	TRBV14
CASSTLDATNEKLFF	TRBJ1-4	TRBV5-1
CASSPPSRNTEAFF	TRBJ1-1	TRBV6-2/TRBV6-3
CASSQARTGDNEQFF	TRBJ2-1	TRBV4-1
CASSLDRTSTDTQYF	TRBJ2-3	TRBV12-3/TRBV12-4
CSAKSLGDTGELFF	TRBJ2-2	TRBV20-1
CASSSETSGGTYEQYF	TRBJ2-7	TRBV7-2
CASSTGRRVWNTEAFF	TRBJ1-1	TRBV18
CSVDRMGASGYGYTF	TRBJ1-2	TRBV29-1
CASSPRSRGGNQPQHF	TRBJ1-5	TRBV12-3/TRBV12-4
CASSAQGTGGYEQYF	TRBJ2-7	TRBV6-1
CASSQVRGTEAFF	TRBJ1-1	TRBV4-3
CATPSGGKISGYTF	TRBJ1-2	TRBV6-2/TRBV6-3
CSVEDPNYGYTF	TRBJ1-2	TRBV29-1
CASSFRTSGGETQYF	TRBJ2-5	TRBV7-8
CASSQSTPSGTTDTQYF	TRBJ2-3	TRBV23-1
CASSEKTSYGYTF	TRBJ1-2	TRBV10-1
CASRNQGLTEAFF	TRBJ1-1	TRBV6-2/TRBV6-3
CASSLGQGPRGYTF	TRBJ1-2	TRBV7-2
CASSLVAGGNTGELFF	TRBJ2-2	TRBV7-8
CASSRDRGGETQYF	TRBJ2-5	TRBV27
CASSSTGVNSNQPQHF	TRBJ1-5	TRBV12-3/TRBV12-4
CASRIQGAAEATEAFF	TRBJ1-1	TRBV27
CASSQEVRGAGAGANVLTF	TRBJ2-6	TRBV4-2
CASSQEGGQGRSGYSPLHF	TRBJ1-6	TRBV4-1
CASSPGFYEQYF	TRBJ2-7	TRBV19
CASSQVSPKGSNTGELFF	TRBJ2-2	TRBV4-1
CGGYSGNTIYF	TRBJ1-3	TRBV29-1
CASSYPEGSNTGELFF	TRBJ2-2	TRBV6-6
CASGLVGGGPREQFF	TRBJ2-1	TRBV12-5
CASKGNHNTGELFF	TRBJ2-2	TRBV27
CASSLVGRTNTEAFF	TRBJ1-1	TRBV5-6
CASNQGGFSTEAFF	TRBJ1-1	TRBV7-9
CASSEWEGQPQHF	TRBJ1-5	TRBV10-1
CASSSGTGRYTEAFF	TRBJ1-1	TRBV7-9
CASSVLGMTGELFF	TRBJ2-2	TRBV9
CSAQAPSGGTTLLEQYF	TRBJ2-7	TRBV20-1